Sequencing of this T cell receptor (beta chain) was carried out in a study of shared clonotypes between healthy human individuals (dated by TCRdb to about 2020). Study-level background: A couple of women and a few men aged 18 to 49 years were included in the cohort. For each donor, CD4 naive and CD4 memory were each given three plates, CD8 naive was given two plates, and CD8 memory was given one plate. Blood TCR repertoires of a handful of healthy adults were deeply sequenced to estimate repertoire size and the extent of clonotype sharing between individuals. Different laboratories and diverse techniques were used to prepare libraries and sequence TCR repertoires, to increase sequencing depth and limit assay-specific biases. Between about 0.94 and 8.9 billion PBMCs per donor were obtained by leukapheresis. Findings and caveats that apply to the study as a whole: About 5% of naive CD4, 3.5% of naive CD8, 2% to 2.5% of memory CD4, and 0.35% to 0.4% of memory CD8 clonotypes were shared across several donors. The genetic and exposure-history diversity represented was limited by the small number of donors. Naive subsets generally had larger estimated clonotype richness than memory subsets did. Higher generation probabilities were observed for clonotypes shared by all four sorted-subset donors than for non-shared clonotypes. Pairwise subsampling led to the expectation that sequencing depth would affect the degree of clonotype sharing among donors. Incomplete sequencing was indicated by rarefaction of sorted-subset datasets, despite the large sequencing depth. Sampling was restricted to blood, and TCR repertoires in tissue are likely to differ from TCR repertoires in blood.

About this clone itself: Its antigen is unknown. No base quality values were provided; no much bigger clone lies one nucleotide off. Other DNA sequences in the sample encode the same CDR3.

Healthy HIV-negative adults with no recently reported acute infections or vaccinations were included as donors. Every donor was a Caucasian adult residing in Nashville, Tennessee, USA. Magnetic negative selection was used to enrich CD4+ T cells, after which naive cells were positively selected on CD45RA and the negative fraction became the memory subset. Blood was collected by leukapheresis, and PBMCs were isolated by Ficoll-Histopaque density gradient centrifugation and then cryopreserved in liquid nitrogen vapor phase. Analytical flow cytometry was used to check the purity and quantity of each magnetically sorted T cell population. Each sorted fraction had its genomic DNA isolated and then quantified by UV absorbance on a Nanodrop 2000c. Using the deep immunoSEQ assay, TCR CDR3 regions were amplified from genomic DNA by multiplex PCR. Extracted genomic DNA from each cell subset was spread evenly across all wells of several immunoSEQ 96-well plates, with each plate serving as a replicate. For sorted subsets, each replicate PCR was loaded with about 0.2 ug genomic DNA, equivalent to 25,000 to 35,000 T cell genomes. Purified libraries were measured with a Qubit 3.0 fluorometer, size-checked on a Bioanalyzer 2100, and measured again with the KAPA Library Quantification kit. Every immunoSEQ 96-well plate was sequenced on a separate single-read 150-cycle Illumina NextSeq 550 flow cell. As for the authors' bioinformatics: The immunoSEQ output contained only junctional sequences without quality scores, so filtering could not match that applied to full-length reads. Sequences were annotated with PyIR, a Python wrapper for IgBLAST v1.9, using IMGT germline references to assign V/J genes and CDR3. Reads with weak V/J assignments (E-value above 1e-6), missing CDR3, stop codons, out-of-frame junctions, or ambiguous translated residues were removed. V3J clonotypes were defined by identical inferred V gene, J gene, and CDR3 amino acid sequence. To compute the percentage overlap between repertoires, the number of shared unique clonotypes was divided by the size of the smaller repertoire. Repertoire richness was assessed with RTK rarefaction, the Chao1 estimator, and Recon v2.1 estimates of unobserved clonotypes. Generation probabilities for all TCRbeta clonotypes obtained by the gDNA method from a handful of donors were computed using OLGA. Here the immuneACCESS table is served through TCRdb, limited to in-frame sequences with V and J called. Missing clones are a known gap in these copies; in checked studies unresolved V genes cover under half, and the rest lacks a known reason. That table gives V, J and clone size, and the DNA gave D and trimming. This sample is represented by nearly 1 million clones; around three quarters of them were singletons. Clones ranked in the top ten supply roughly 1.5% of the sample.

V is cut by 1 base and J by 2 bases, and the space between the germline ends is 11 bases. The CDR3 contains 15 residues, cysteine and phenylalanine counted. The only DNA kept is the CDR3, 45 bases in frame from the first base. From the germline V gene, CDR1 is SGHRS and CDR2 is YFSETQ. This receptor was identified in a man in his late teens or twenties in good health. The sequencing input was memory CD4+ T cells sorted from blood. This specimen's cell subset or site label, per the study, means: CD45RA-negative fraction. This receptor chain uses TRBV5-1 and TRBJ2-3; the D segment may tentatively be TRBD1 or TRBD2, each giving 5 matched bases. The CDR3 region: CASSLTGDYTDTQYF. The DNA sequence is as follows: TGCGCCAGCAGCTTGACAGGAGACTACACAGATACGCAGTATTTT.